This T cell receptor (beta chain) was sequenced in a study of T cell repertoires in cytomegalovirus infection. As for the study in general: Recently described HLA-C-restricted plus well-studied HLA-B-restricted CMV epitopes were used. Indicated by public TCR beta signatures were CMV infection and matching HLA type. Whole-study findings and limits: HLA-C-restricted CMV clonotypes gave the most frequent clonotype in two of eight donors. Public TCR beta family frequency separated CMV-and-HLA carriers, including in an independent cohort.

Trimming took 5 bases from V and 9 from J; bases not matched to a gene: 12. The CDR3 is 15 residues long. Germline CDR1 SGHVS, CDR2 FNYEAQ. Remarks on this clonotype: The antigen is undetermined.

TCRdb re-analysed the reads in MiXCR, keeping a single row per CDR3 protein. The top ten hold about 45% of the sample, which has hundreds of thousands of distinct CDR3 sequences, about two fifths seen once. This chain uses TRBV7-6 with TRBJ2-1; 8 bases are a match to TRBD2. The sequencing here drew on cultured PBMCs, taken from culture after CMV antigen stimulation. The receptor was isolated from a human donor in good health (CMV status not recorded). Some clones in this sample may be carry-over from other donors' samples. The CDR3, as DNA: TGTGCCAGCAGCCCTGGCGCGGGGGGCCTATTTGAGCAGTTCTTC. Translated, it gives CASSPGAGGLFEQFF.